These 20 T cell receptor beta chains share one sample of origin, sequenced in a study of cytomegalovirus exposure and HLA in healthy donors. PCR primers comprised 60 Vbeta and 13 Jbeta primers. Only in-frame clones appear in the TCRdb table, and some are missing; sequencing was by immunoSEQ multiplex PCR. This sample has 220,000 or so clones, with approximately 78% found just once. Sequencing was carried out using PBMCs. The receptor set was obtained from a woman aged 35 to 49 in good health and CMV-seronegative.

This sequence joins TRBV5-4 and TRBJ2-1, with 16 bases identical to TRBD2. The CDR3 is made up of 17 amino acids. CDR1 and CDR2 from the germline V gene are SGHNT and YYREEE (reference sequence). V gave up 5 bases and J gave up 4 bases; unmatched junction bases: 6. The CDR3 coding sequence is TGTGCCAGCAGTTCAGGGACTAGCGGGAGGGGTTACAATGAGCAGTTCTTC. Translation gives CASSSGTSGRGYNEQFF.

The CDR3 loop is CASSESGVFYEQYF. In DNA, the CDR3 is TGTGCCAGTAGTGAGAGCGGGGTGTTCTACGAGCAGTACTTC. The chain is built from TRBV19 and TRBJ2-7; 7 positions match TRBD2. Unmatched junction bases numbered 7, after V lost 5 bases and J lost 3 bases. CDR3 length: 14 amino acids. The germline CDR1 and CDR2 sequences are LNHDA and SQIVND (reference sequence).

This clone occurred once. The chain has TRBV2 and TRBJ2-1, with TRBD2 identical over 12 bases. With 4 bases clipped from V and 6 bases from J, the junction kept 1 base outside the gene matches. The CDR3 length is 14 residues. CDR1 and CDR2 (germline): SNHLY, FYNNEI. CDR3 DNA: TGTGCCAGCAGTGGGACTAGCGGGGCCAATGAGCAGTTCTTC. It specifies CASSGTSGANEQFF.

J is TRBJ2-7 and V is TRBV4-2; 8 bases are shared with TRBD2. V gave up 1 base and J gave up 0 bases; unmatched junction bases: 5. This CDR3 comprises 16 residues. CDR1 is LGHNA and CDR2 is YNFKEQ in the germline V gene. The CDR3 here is CASSQVLSGSSYEQYF. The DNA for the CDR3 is TGTGCCAGCAGCCAAGTTCTGAGCGGGAGCTCCTACGAGCAGTACTTC.

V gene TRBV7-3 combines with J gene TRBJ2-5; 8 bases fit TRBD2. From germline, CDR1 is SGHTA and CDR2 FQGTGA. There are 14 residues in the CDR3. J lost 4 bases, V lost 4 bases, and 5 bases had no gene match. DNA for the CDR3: TGTGCCAGCAGCTCGGGGGGGAGAGGAGAGACCCAGTACTTC. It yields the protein CASSSGGRGETQYF.

DNA for the CDR3: TGTGCCAGCAGCTCCTGGACGGCGGGGAATGAAAAACTGTTTTTT. Encoded protein: CASSSWTAGNEKLFF. V usage is TRBV7-9 and J usage is TRBJ1-4; D is ambiguous. V was trimmed by 4 bases and J by 5 bases, leaving 14 bases between them. Germline lookup yields CDR1 SEHNR and CDR2 FQNEAQ (reference sequence). The CDR3 consists of 15 residues.

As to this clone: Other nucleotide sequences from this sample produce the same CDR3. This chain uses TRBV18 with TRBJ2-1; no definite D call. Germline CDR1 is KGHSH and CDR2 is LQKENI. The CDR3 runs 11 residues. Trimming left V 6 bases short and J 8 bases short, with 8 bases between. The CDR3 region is CASSPFDEQFF. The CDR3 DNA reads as TGTGCCAGCTCCCCCTTCGATGAGCAGTTCTTC.

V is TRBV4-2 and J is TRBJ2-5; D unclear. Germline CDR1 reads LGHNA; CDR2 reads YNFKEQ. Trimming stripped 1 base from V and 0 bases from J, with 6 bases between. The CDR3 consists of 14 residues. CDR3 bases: TGTGCCAGCAGCCAAGTATCTAACCAAGAGACCCAGTACTTC. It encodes CASSQVSNQETQYF.

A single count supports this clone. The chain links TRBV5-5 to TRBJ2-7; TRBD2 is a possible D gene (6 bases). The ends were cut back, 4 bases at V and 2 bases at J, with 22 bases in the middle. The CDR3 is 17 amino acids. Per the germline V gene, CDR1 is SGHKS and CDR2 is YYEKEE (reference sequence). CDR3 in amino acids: CASSTFSSAGTPYEQYF. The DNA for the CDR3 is TGTGCCAGCAGCACCTTCTCAAGCGCGGGGACCCCCTACGAGCAGTACTTC.

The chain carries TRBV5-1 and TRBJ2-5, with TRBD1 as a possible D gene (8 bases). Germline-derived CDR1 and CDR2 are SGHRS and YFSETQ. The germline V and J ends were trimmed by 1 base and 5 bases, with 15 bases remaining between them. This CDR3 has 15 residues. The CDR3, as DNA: TGCGCCAGCAGCTTGCGGACAGGGAGGGGGGAGACCCAGTACTTC. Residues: CASSLRTGRGETQYF. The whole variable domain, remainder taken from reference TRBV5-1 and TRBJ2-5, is KAGVTQTPRYLIKTRGQQVTLSCSPISGHRSVSWYQQTPGQGLQFLFEYFSETQRNKGNFPGRFSGRQFSNSRSEMNVSTLELGDSALYLCASSLRTGRGETQYFGPGTRLLVL.

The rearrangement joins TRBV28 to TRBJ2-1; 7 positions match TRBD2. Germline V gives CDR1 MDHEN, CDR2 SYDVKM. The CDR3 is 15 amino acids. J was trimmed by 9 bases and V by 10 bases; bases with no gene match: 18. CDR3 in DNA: TGTGCCATCGAACAACCAGCGGGACTCATGGTTGAGCAGTTCTTC. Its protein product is CAIEQPAGLMVEQFF.

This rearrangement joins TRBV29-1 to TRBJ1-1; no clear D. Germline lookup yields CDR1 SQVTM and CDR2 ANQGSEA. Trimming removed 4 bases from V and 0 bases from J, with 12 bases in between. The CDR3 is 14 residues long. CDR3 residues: CSVVETSLNTEAFF. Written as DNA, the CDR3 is TGCAGCGTTGTTGAGACATCACTGAACACTGAAGCTTTCTTT. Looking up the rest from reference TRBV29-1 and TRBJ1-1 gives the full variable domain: SAVISQKPSRDICQRGTSLTIQCQVDSQVTMMFWYRQQPGQSLTLIATANQGSEATYESGFVIDKFPISRPNLTFSTLTVSNMSPEDSSIYLCSVVETSLNTEAFFGQGTRLTVV.

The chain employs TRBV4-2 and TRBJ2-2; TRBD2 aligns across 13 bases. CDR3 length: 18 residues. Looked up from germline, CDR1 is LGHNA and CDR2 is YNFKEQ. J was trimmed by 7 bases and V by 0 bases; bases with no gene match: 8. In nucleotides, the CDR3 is TGTGCCAGCAGCCAAGATCAACTAGCGGGAGGGCAGGGCGGGGAGCTGTTTTTT. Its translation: CASSQDQLAGGQGGELFF.

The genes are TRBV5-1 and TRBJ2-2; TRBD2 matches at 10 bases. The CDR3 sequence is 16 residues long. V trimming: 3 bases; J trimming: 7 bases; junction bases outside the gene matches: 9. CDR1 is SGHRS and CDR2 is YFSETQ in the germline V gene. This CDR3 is CASSSSSGSWVGELFF. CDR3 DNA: TGCGCCAGCAGCTCTTCTAGCGGGAGTTGGGTCGGGGAGCTGTTTTTT.

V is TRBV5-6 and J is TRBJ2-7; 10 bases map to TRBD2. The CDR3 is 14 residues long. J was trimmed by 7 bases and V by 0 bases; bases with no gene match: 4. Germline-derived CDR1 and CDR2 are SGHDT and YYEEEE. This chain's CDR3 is CASSLERTSGEQYF. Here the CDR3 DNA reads TGTGCCAGCAGCTTGGAGAGGACTAGCGGAGAGCAGTACTTC.

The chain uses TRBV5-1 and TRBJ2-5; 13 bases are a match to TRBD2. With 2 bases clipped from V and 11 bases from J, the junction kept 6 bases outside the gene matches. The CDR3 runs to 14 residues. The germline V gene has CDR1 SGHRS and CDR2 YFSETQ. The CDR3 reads CASSLGLAGAQQYF. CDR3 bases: TGCGCCAGCAGCTTAGGACTAGCGGGAGCCCAGCAGTACTTC.

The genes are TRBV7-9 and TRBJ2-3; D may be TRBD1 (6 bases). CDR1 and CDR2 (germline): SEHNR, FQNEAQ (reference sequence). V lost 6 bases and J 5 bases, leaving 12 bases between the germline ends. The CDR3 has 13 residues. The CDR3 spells CASRSTGIDTQYF. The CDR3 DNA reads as TGTGCCAGCAGATCTACAGGGATAGATACGCAGTATTTT.

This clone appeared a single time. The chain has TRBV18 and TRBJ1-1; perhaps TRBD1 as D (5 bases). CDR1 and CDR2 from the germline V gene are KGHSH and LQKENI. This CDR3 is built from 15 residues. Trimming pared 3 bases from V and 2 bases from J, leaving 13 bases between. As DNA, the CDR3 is TGTGCCAGCTCACCCCTAAGCCAGGGAAACACTGAAGCTTTCTTT. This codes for CASSPLSQGNTEAFF. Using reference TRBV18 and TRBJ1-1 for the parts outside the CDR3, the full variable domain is NAGVMQNPRHLVRRRGQEARLRCSPMKGHSHVYWYRQLPEEGLKFMVYLQKENIIDESGMPKERFSAEFPKEGPSILRIQQVVRGDSAAYFCASSPLSQGNTEAFFGQGTRLTVV.

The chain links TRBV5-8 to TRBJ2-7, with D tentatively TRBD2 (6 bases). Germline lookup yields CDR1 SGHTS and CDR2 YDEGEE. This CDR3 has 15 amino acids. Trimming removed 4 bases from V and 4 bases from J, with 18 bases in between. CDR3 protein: CASSPGVGLRYEQYF. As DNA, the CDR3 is TGTGCCAGCAGCCCTGGAGTGGGACTTAGGTACGAGCAGTACTTC.

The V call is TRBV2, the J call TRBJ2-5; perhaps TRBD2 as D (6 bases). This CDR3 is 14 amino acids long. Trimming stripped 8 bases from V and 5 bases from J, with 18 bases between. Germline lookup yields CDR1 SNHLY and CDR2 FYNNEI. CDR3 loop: CASRRENGVETQYF. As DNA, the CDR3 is TGTGCCAGCCGACGGGAGAACGGTGTGGAGACCCAGTACTTC.